Sequencing of this T cell receptor (beta chain) was carried out in a study of OX40 agonist ivuxolimab in advanced cancers. Whole-study results and caveats: Relative to CD4+, CD8+ T cells held more expanded clones on average.

Data came from immunoSEQ multiplex PCR; TCRdb stores just in-frame clones and leaves some out. The table includes 76,000 or so clones, roughly 88% detected once. V lost 4 bases to trimming and J lost 3 bases; unmatched junction nucleotides: 5. The CDR3 totals 14 residues. CDR1 is SGHTA, CDR2 FQGNSA, per germline. As concerns this clone: Its antigen is not known.

This specimen consisted of CD4+ or CD8+ T cells sorted from blood, obtained in a trial of the OX40 agonist ivuxolimab. The sequence came from an adult with an advanced solid tumor such as melanoma, head and neck, liver or kidney cancer. The chain combines TRBV7-2 with TRBJ2-5; 7 positions match TRBD2. The CDR3 sequence is CASSYPGREETQYF. CDR3 in DNA: TGTGCCAGCAGCTACCCGGGGAGGGAAGAGACCCAGTACTTC.